The 32 T cell receptor beta chains given below trace back to one sample, sequenced in a study of cytomegalovirus exposure and HLA in healthy donors. 60 Vbeta and 13 Jbeta primers were used in PCR. Some clones are missing from TCRdb's copy, which holds only in-frame ones; the method was immunoSEQ multiplex PCR. The table has around 170,000 clones, 80% to 85% seen once. The specimen was PBMCs. The source of these receptors is a man between 40 and 49 years old in good health and CMV-seropositive.

V gene TRBV2 combines with J gene TRBJ2-2; 7 bases fit TRBD1. V was pared by 5 bases and J by 5 bases, with 8 bases of the junction left unmatched. CDR1 is SNHLY, CDR2 FYNNEI, per germline. This CDR3 region has 15 residues. CDR3 DNA sequence: TGTGCCAGCAGTCTTGCGGACAGGATTACCGGGGAGCTGTTTTTT. This sequence encodes CASSLADRITGELFF.

The chain recombines TRBV18 with TRBJ1-1; D is undetermined. Germline V CDR1 and CDR2: KGHSH, LQKENI. The CDR3 extends over 14 amino acids. The germline V and J ends were trimmed by 6 bases and 7 bases, with 18 bases remaining between them. The CDR3 coding sequence is TGTGCCAGCTCGGCTTTGGAGCATGAGGGTGAAGCTTTCTTT. It translates to CASSALEHEGEAFF.

This clone was seen only a few times. This sequence joins TRBV28 and TRBJ2-1; 9 positions match TRBD1. Germline V gene lookup returns CDR1 MDHEN and CDR2 SYDVKM. This CDR3 has 13 residues. V dropped 5 bases and J dropped 11; count of bases not matched to a gene: 7. The CDR3 DNA reads as TGTGCCAGCAGTGGGGGGACAGGGACGAAGCAGTTCTTC. Translating it yields CASSGGTGTKQFF.

The chain links TRBV11-2 to TRBJ1-2; TRBD1 matches 7 bases. The CDR3 spans 15 residues. The germline CDR1 and CDR2 sequences are SGHAT and FQNNGV. V shed 5 bases and J 0 bases; nucleotides not matched to a gene: 6. CDR3 sequence (DNA): TGTGCCAGCAGCACCACCGGGACAGCTAACTATGGCTACACCTTC. Protein sequence: CASSTTGTANYGYTF.

This clone was detected only a few times. CDR3 sequence reads: CASSLAGFSYEQYF. CDR3 sequence (DNA): TGTGCCAGCAGCTTAGCAGGATTCTCCTACGAGCAGTACTTC. This chain connects TRBV11-2 to TRBJ2-5; D gene unclear. The closer fit of TRBJ2-7 to the DNA end suggests the J call may be wrong. This CDR3 is 14 amino acids long. Per the germline V gene, CDR1 is SGHAT and CDR2 is FQNNGV.

V is TRBV19 and J is TRBJ2-2, with D hard to call. Trimming removed 6 bases from V and 0 bases from J, with 11 bases in between. This CDR3 is built from 15 residues. Germline CDR1 is LNHDA and CDR2 is SQIVND (reference sequence). The CDR3 region is CASRQLNPNTGELFF. Here the CDR3 DNA reads TGTGCCAGTAGACAGCTGAACCCGAACACCGGGGAGCTGTTTTTT.

The chain couples TRBV5-5 to TRBJ1-1; 10 nucleotides match TRBD1. The CDR3 has 15 residues. Germline CDR1 reads SGHKS; CDR2 reads YYEKEE (reference sequence). Trimming removed 5 bases from V and 3 bases from J; junction bases left unmatched: 7. DNA of the CDR3: TGTGCCAGCAGTGTATTGGGACAGGGGTACACTGAAGCTTTCTTT. Translating gives CASSVLGQGYTEAFF. Full variable domain (outside the CDR3, taken from reference TRBV5-5 and TRBJ1-1): DAGVTQSPTHLIKTRGQQVTLRCSPISGHKSVSWYQQVLGQGPQFIFQYYEKEERGRGNFPDRFSARQFPNYSSELNVNALLLGDSALYLCASSVLGQGYTEAFFGQGTRLTVV.

The chain couples TRBV6-4 to TRBJ2-3; weak D call: TRBD2 (5 bases). Looked up from germline, CDR1 is MRHNA and CDR2 is SNTAGT. Trimming removed 4 bases at V and 1 base at J, with 12 bases between. The CDR3 sequence is 15 residues long. The CDR3: CASSVEGGRTDTQYF. Written as DNA, the CDR3 is TGTGCCAGCAGTGTAGAAGGCGGGCGCACAGATACGCAGTATTTT.

V and J are TRBV4-3 and TRBJ1-2; D not certain. CDR3 size: 13 residues. Germline CDR1 is LGHNA and CDR2 is YSLEER. V was shortened by 0 bases and J by 7 bases, with 9 bases between the two germline ends. CDR3 coding DNA: TGCGCCAGCAGCCAAGATCTGCGGGGTGGCTACACCTTC. Its protein is CASSQDLRGGYTF.

Here the CDR3 DNA reads TGTGCCAGCAGCTCGAACACAGAGACCCAGTACTTC. This translates into CASSSNTETQYF. V gene TRBV28 combines with J gene TRBJ2-5; no reliable D call. V was cut by 6 bases and J by 4 bases, with 9 bases left in between. The CDR3 has 12 residues. Germline CDR1 reads MDHEN; CDR2 reads SYDVKM.

This clone appeared many times. V usage is TRBV7-2 and J usage is TRBJ1-6, with D maybe TRBD1 (5 bases). Looked up from germline, CDR1 is SGHTA and CDR2 is FQGNSA. V lost 4 bases and J lost 10, with 17 bases in between. The CDR3 contains 15 residues. CDR3 sequence: CASSSRREPRSPLHF. The DNA for the CDR3 is TGTGCCAGCAGCTCGCGCAGGGAACCGAGGTCACCCCTCCACTTT.

The gene calls are TRBV7-9 and TRBJ1-2; 7 bases fit TRBD1. The V gene's germline CDR1 is SEHNR and CDR2 FQNEAQ (reference sequence). V lost 5 bases to trimming and J lost 4 bases; unmatched junction nucleotides: 13. This CDR3 region has 16 residues. CDR3: CASSPGQADMGYGYTF. The CDR3 DNA reads TGTGCCAGCAGCCCCGGACAGGCCGACATGGGCTATGGCTACACCTTC.

The chain uses TRBV7-3 and TRBJ2-7, with D possibly TRBD2 on 6 matching bases. The V and J ends lost 2 bases and 6 bases respectively, with 14 bases between them. This CDR3 has 14 amino acids. Germline assignment: CDR1 SGHTA and CDR2 FQGTGA. This chain's CDR3 is CASSLGGGSLEQYF. CDR3 coding DNA: TGTGCCAGCAGCTTAGGTGGGGGGAGCCTCGAGCAGTACTTC.

This chain uses TRBV5-1 with TRBJ2-5; 12 bases agree with TRBD1. Germline CDR1 SGHRS, CDR2 YFSETQ. The CDR3 is 15 residues long. The ends lost 4 bases at V and 3 bases at J; junction bases unmatched: 4. Written as DNA, the CDR3 is TGCGCCAGCAGCCTCGGGACAGGGGGCGAAGAGACCCAGTACTTC. Translation: CASSLGTGGEETQYF.

The genes are TRBV4-3 and TRBJ2-1; D remains ambiguous. CDR3 length: 13 amino acids. V was clipped by 0 bases and J by 9 bases, with 9 bases between them. The germline V gene encodes CDR1 LGHNA and CDR2 YSLEER. The CDR3 DNA is TGCGCCAGCAGCCAAGATTGGGCTGGTGAGCAGTTCTTC. Amino acids: CASSQDWAGEQFF.

The chain has TRBV14 and TRBJ1-1; D may be TRBD1 (5 bases). CDR3 length equals 16 residues. Germline V gene data show CDR1 as SGHDN and CDR2 as FVKESK. Trimming took 2 bases from V and 1 from J, leaving 14 bases between them. The CDR3, as DNA: TGTGCCAGCAGCCAAAGGGCAGGGCAGGGGAACACTGAAGCTTTCTTT. Its protein product is CASSQRAGQGNTEAFF.

The chain is built from TRBV27 and TRBJ2-1; TRBD2 aligns across 9 bases. This CDR3 spans 18 amino acids. The V gene's germline CDR1 is MNHEY and CDR2 SMNVEV (reference sequence). The junction had 13 bases not matched to a gene; V was cut back by 6 bases and J by 1 base. The CDR3 loop is CASSPSAGGAPSYNEQFF. For the CDR3, the DNA is TGTGCCAGCAGCCCCAGTGCGGGGGGGGCCCCGTCCTACAATGAGCAGTTCTTC.

This CDR3 is CASSAVGGYTEAFF. The CDR3 region has the DNA TGTGCCAGCAGCGCCGTGGGGGGGTACACTGAAGCTTTCTTT. V is TRBV9 and J is TRBJ1-1, with a possible D match to TRBD1 (5 bases). Germline assignment: CDR1 SGDLS and CDR2 YYNGEE. This CDR3 contains 14 residues. Trimming removed 3 bases at V and 3 bases at J, with 12 bases between. Complete variable domain (other parts from reference TRBV9 and TRBJ1-1): DSGVTQTPKHLITATGQRVTLRCSPRSGDLSVYWYQQSLDQGLQFLIQYYNGEERAKGNILERFSAQQFPDLHSELNLSSLELGDSALYFCASSAVGGYTEAFFGQGTRLTVV.

This chain links TRBV25-1 with TRBJ1-4; the D gene is possibly TRBD1 (5 bases). Germline lookup yields CDR1 MGHDK and CDR2 SYGVNS. The CDR3 length is 17 residues. Trimming took off 1 base at V and 0 bases at J, with 12 bases between the two ends. This CDR3 reads CASSELWGATTNEKLFF. CDR3 in DNA: TGTGCCAGCAGTGAATTGTGGGGCGCAACAACTAATGAAAAACTGTTTTTT.

The chain combines TRBV4-3 with TRBJ1-1; D not resolved. The CDR3 length is 15 residues. Trimming stripped 0 bases from V and 2 bases from J, with 10 bases between. CDR1 is LGHNA and CDR2 is YSLEER in the germline V gene. This CDR3 is CASSQDSQRNTEAFF. Written as DNA, the CDR3 is TGCGCCAGCAGCCAAGATAGCCAGAGAAACACTGAAGCTTTCTTT.

This chain links TRBV29-1 with TRBJ2-3, with D hard to call. Trimming removed 6 bases from V and 0 bases from J, with 10 bases in between. CDR1 and CDR2 from the germline V gene are SQVTM and ANQGSEA. The CDR3 loop spans 13 amino acids. The chain's CDR3 is CSVVITSTDTQYF. CDR3 in DNA: TGCAGCGTAGTGATTACTAGCACAGATACGCAGTATTTT.

The chain is built from TRBV7-8 and TRBJ2-7, with D unresolved. Trimming took off 2 bases at V and 7 bases at J, with 9 bases between the two ends. Germline CDR1 is SGHVS and CDR2 is FQNEAQ. The CDR3 length is 12 residues. In DNA, the CDR3 is TGTGCCAGCAGCTTATACGCTCGGGAGCAGTACTTC. Its translation: CASSLYAREQYF.

This clone appeared a few times. This chain joins TRBV27 and TRBJ2-3; 8 bases are shared with TRBD1. J gave up 4 bases and V 2 bases, and 2 bases lay outside the gene matches. Germline V gene lookup returns CDR1 MNHEY and CDR2 SMNVEV (reference sequence). The CDR3 is 14 residues long. The CDR3: CASSLQGAADTQYF. DNA for the CDR3: TGTGCCAGCAGTTTACAGGGGGCTGCAGATACGCAGTATTTT.

The chain joins TRBV7-2 to TRBJ2-1; possible D gene TRBD2, 5 bases. Germline V gene lookup returns CDR1 SGHTA and CDR2 FQGNSA. This CDR3 comprises 16 residues. V dropped 0 bases and J dropped 7 bases, with 16 bases sitting between them. CDR3 nucleotide sequence: TGTGCCAGCAGCTTAGCGGGCTTGCACCGCGGGAATGAGCAGTTCTTC. Its translation is CASSLAGLHRGNEQFF. The full variable domain, its missing parts supplied by reference TRBV7-2 and TRBJ2-1, is GAGVSQSPSNKVTEKGKDVELRCDPISGHTALYWYRQSLGQGLEFLIYFQGNSAPDKSGLPSDRFSAERTGGSVSTLTIQRTQQEDSAVYLCASSLAGLHRGNEQFFGPGTRLTVL.

This clone was counted between two and nine times. The rearrangement uses TRBV28 and TRBJ2-7, with 15 positions matching TRBD2. The germline V gene encodes CDR1 MDHEN and CDR2 SYDVKM. CDR3 size: 19 residues. V trimming: 3 bases; J trimming: 0 bases; junction bases outside the gene matches: 9. CDR3 bases: TGTGCCAGCAGTTTTGTGGGACTAGCGGGGGGACATAACTCCTACGAGCAGTACTTC. Protein product: CASSFVGLAGGHNSYEQYF.

The chain is built from TRBV9 and TRBJ2-5; TRBD2 matches 9 bases. The CDR3 length is 17 residues. After removal of 3 bases from V and 3 bases from J, the junction contained 12 bases not matched to a gene. Looked up from germline, CDR1 is SGDLS and CDR2 is YYNGEE. CDR3 sequence (DNA): TGTGCCAGCAGCGCCTCTGTGGGCGGGGGGGCTGAAGAGACCCAGTACTTC. This translates into CASSASVGGGAEETQYF. The full variable domain, in which reference TRBV9 and TRBJ2-5 provide the parts outside the CDR3, is DSGVTQTPKHLITATGQRVTLRCSPRSGDLSVYWYQQSLDQGLQFLIQYYNGEERAKGNILERFSAQQFPDLHSELNLSSLELGDSALYFCASSASVGGGAEETQYFGPGTRLLVL.

This chain uses TRBV4-1 with TRBJ2-5, with D unresolved. The end of the DNA fits TRBJ2-7 better, so the J call may be wrong. The CDR3 length is 12 residues. Germline lookup yields CDR1 MGHRA and CDR2 YSYEKL. The CDR3 coding sequence is TGCGCCAGCAGCCAAGATTCGTACGAGCAGTACTTC. Translation: CASSQDSYEQYF.

The genes are TRBV13 and TRBJ2-3, with 8 bases aligning to TRBD2. V lost 4 bases to trimming and J lost 2 bases; unmatched junction nucleotides: 8. The CDR3 is made up of 16 amino acids. CDR1 is PRHDT, CDR2 FYEKMQ, per germline (reference sequence). The CDR3 DNA is TGTGCCAGCAGCTCACGCGGGGGGCCAACCACAGATACGCAGTATTTT. Its protein product is CASSSRGGPTTDTQYF.

The rearrangement uses TRBV5-6 and TRBJ2-5; 8 bases match TRBD2. Germline CDR1 reads SGHDT; CDR2 reads YYEEEE. The ends lost 0 bases at V and 5 bases at J; junction bases unmatched: 3. CDR3 length: 14 residues. CDR3 amino acids: CASSLAGGGETQYF. The CDR3 DNA reads as TGTGCCAGCAGCTTGGCGGGGGGGGGCGAGACCCAGTACTTC.

The rearrangement links TRBV6-5 to TRBJ2-1, with D possibly TRBD2 on 6 matching bases. The CDR3 consists of 16 residues. V shed 1 base and J shed 2 bases, with 12 bases lying between them. In germline, CDR1 is MNHEY, CDR2 SVGAGI. CDR3 sequence: CASSYLGLPPYNEQFF. In DNA, the CDR3 is TGTGCCAGCAGTTACTTAGGACTACCACCCTACAATGAGCAGTTCTTC.

The chain carries TRBV30 and TRBJ1-5; 8 positions match TRBD1. CDR3 size: 16 residues. The V and J ends lost 2 bases and 10 bases, in that order; junction bases with no gene match: 16. Germline CDR1 and CDR2: GTSNPN and SVGIG (reference sequence). DNA of the CDR3: TGTGCCTGGAGTCGCGGGACAGGCATTTTTGAAGGACCCCAGCATTTT. It is translated as CAWSRGTGIFEGPQHF.

Only a few counts were recorded for this clone. V usage is TRBV2 and J usage is TRBJ2-4; TRBD2 agrees at 8 bases. Germline trimming cut 8 bases from V and 6 bases from J; bases unmatched to any gene: 15. The CDR3 totals 16 residues. CDR1 is SNHLY and CDR2 is FYNNEI in the germline V gene. In DNA, the CDR3 is TGTGCCAGCCGATGGGGCGGTAGCGGGGAATCAAACATTCAGTACTTC. It codes for CASRWGGSGESNIQYF.